One and the same sample provided the 10 T cell receptor beta chains below, sequenced in a study of radiation and T cells in renal cell carcinoma. Assay: immunoSEQ multiplex PCR; the TCRdb copy retains only in-frame clones and omits some. The sample shows some 100,000 clones, around 83% of them seen only once. Sample time point: blood 4 weeks post-SBRT, at nephrectomy. Specified treatment: 15 Gy SBRT to primary tumor, nephrectomy 4 weeks later. The specimen was blood, collected from a patient whose treatment included radiotherapy and nephrectomy. Every receptor here comes from a man in his 60s with renal cell carcinoma.

The chain couples TRBV28 to TRBJ1-2, with D hard to call. V was pared by 7 bases and J by 7 bases, with 16 bases between. The germline V gene has CDR1 MDHEN and CDR2 SYDVKM. The CDR3 extends over 13 amino acids. The CDR3 DNA is TGTGCCAGCACCTTTTCAGGTAGATTTGGCTACACCTTC. It codes for CASTFSGRFGYTF.

This chain connects TRBV6-4 to TRBJ1-1; possibly TRBD1 for D (6 bases). CDR1 is MRHNA, CDR2 SNTAGT, per germline. This CDR3 region has 15 residues. The V end was cut by 7 bases, the J end by 6 bases, with 21 bases between. The CDR3 protein is CASIRNDRSGAEAFF. In DNA, the CDR3 is TGTGCCAGCATTAGAAATGACAGGTCGGGCGCTGAAGCTTTCTTT.

This clone turned up a few times. V is TRBV19 and J is TRBJ2-7; D uncertain. CDR3 size: 11 residues. CDR1 is LNHDA, CDR2 SQIVND, per germline (reference sequence). Trimming removed 5 bases from V and 3 bases from J, with 5 bases in between. The CDR3 is CASSANYEQYF. The CDR3 DNA sequence: TGTGCCAGTAGTGCGAACTACGAGCAGTACTTC. The full variable domain, its missing parts supplied by reference TRBV19 and TRBJ2-7, is DGGITQSPKYLFRKEGQNVTLSCEQNLNHDAMYWYRQDPGQGLRLIYYSQIVNDFQKGDIAEGYSVSREKKESFPLTVTSAQKNPTAFYLCASSANYEQYFGPGTRLTVT.

V usage is TRBV6-5 and J usage is TRBJ2-3; D not resolved. V gave up 5 bases and J gave up 4 bases, with 10 bases separating them. CDR3 length: 13 residues. The germline V gene encodes CDR1 MNHEY and CDR2 SVGAGI. CDR3 bases: TGTGCCAGCAGTACTACCCTGGCAGATACGCAGTATTTT. Amino acids: CASSTTLADTQYF.

This clone appeared a single time. The chain couples TRBV11-2 to TRBJ2-5, with D perhaps matching TRBD2 (6 bases). V lost 5 bases and J 3 bases, leaving 10 bases between the germline ends. The CDR3 runs to 13 residues. CDR1 and CDR2 (germline): SGHAT, FQNNGV. This CDR3 is CASSQSGEETQYF. Here the CDR3 DNA reads TGTGCCAGCAGCCAATCGGGAGAAGAGACCCAGTACTTC. Complete variable domain (other parts from reference TRBV11-2 and TRBJ2-5): EAGVAQSPRYKIIEKRQSVAFWCNPISGHATLYWYQQILGQGPKLLIQFQNNGVVDDSQLPKDRFSAERLKGVDSTLKIQPAKLEDSAVYLCASSQSGEETQYFGPGTRLLVL.

This clone was observed at least ten times. The chain couples TRBV5-1 to TRBJ2-1; 7 bases are a match to TRBD2. V shed 2 bases and J 5 bases; nucleotides not matched to a gene: 7. This CDR3 has 15 amino acids. Germline V gives CDR1 SGHRS, CDR2 YFSETQ. CDR3: CASSLAGLGDNEQFF. As DNA, the CDR3 is TGCGCCAGCAGCTTAGCGGGGCTCGGAGACAATGAGCAGTTCTTC.

A few counts support this clone. V usage is TRBV18 and J usage is TRBJ1-1; unclear D gene. V shed 1 base and J shed 2 bases, with 11 bases lying between them. This CDR3 is built from 15 residues. The germline V gene has CDR1 KGHSH and CDR2 LQKENI. The CDR3 bases are TGTGCCAGCTCACCACGTGGCACAGCAAACACTGAAGCTTTCTTT. Protein sequence: CASSPRGTANTEAFF.

The rearrangement joins TRBV7-2 to TRBJ2-5, with a weak D call TRBD1 (5 bases). The germline V gene encodes CDR1 SGHTA and CDR2 FQGNSA. The CDR3 is 14 residues long. V dropped 1 base and J dropped 2 bases, with 8 bases sitting between them. The CDR3 DNA follows: TGTGCCAGCAGCTTAGAGGGGCGGCAAGAGACCCAGTACTTC. It yields the protein CASSLEGRQETQYF.

This chain uses TRBV6-7 with TRBJ2-1; 11 bases align to TRBD2. TRBV6-7 is treated as an ORF (open reading frame) with a function not yet certain. Germline trimming cut 1 base from V and 7 bases from J; bases unmatched to any gene: 6. The CDR3 sequence is 16 residues long. CDR3 in DNA: TGTGCCAGCAGTTACTTTAGCGGGAGGGCCGAGAATGAGCAGTTCTTC. Translated: CASSYFSGRAENEQFF.

The genes are TRBV6-5 and TRBJ1-4; no firm D call. Germline V lookup: CDR1 MNHEY, CDR2 SVGAGI. V lost 0 bases to trimming and J lost 0 bases, with 8 bases between them. The CDR3 is 16 residues long. The CDR3 coding sequence is TGTGCCAGCAGTTACTCGGGAGGAGCAACTAATGAAAAACTGTTTTTT. Translating gives CASSYSGGATNEKLFF.